The clone carrying this TCR beta chain was observed many times. Its specificity is unknown. This record belongs to a study of beta chain features in type 1 diabetes. The CDR3 is made up of 13 amino acids. V lost 3 bases to trimming and J lost 2 bases, with 9 bases between them. Per the germline V gene, CDR1 is GTSNPN and CDR2 is SVGIG (reference sequence). Reverse transcription of all isolated RNA meant that expressed TCRB transcripts were sequenced. The assay was immunoSEQ multiplex PCR, and TCRdb's table has in-frame clones only and misses some. The sample has about 140,000 clones; about 10% are singletons. One heparinised draw of blood, averaging about 110 mL, came from each donor. By way of CD45RO/CCR7/CD25/CD127/CD95/CD27, the CD4+ regulatory, stem cell-like memory, central memory and naive cells were sorted. Purity (above 98%) was reached by all sorted populations. General study results and limits: There were fewer insertions and more deletions at the VDJ junctions of type 1 diabetes patients.

Input material: naive CD4+ T cells from blood. The J gene is TRBJ2-3, the V gene TRBV30; a possible D gene is TRBD1 (5 bases). The receptor comes from a man aged 18 to 30 in good health. As DNA, the CDR3 is TGTGCCTGGAGCCAGGGCCACACAGATACGCAGTATTTT. Protein sequence: CAWSQGHTDTQYF. The full variable domain, rest sourced from reference TRBV30 and TRBJ2-3, is SQTIHQWPATLVQPVGSPLSLECTVEGTSNPNLYWYRQAAGRGLQLLFYSVGIGQISSEVPQNLSASRPQDRQFILSSKKLLLSDSGFYLCAWSQGHTDTQYFGPGTRLTVL.